These T cell receptor beta chains were read from a single sample in a study of shared clonotypes between healthy human individuals. Measured with immunoSEQ multiplex PCR; TCRdb has only the in-frame clones, and not every one. The data show about 680,000 clones, with 92% seen just once and 20% to 25% held by the top ten. The specimen sequenced was naive CD8+ T cells sorted from blood. The receptors come from a man aged 30-40 years in good health. The CDR3 runs from the conserved cysteine through the conserved F or W. The D gene is left open where the match is weak. Size values are once, few and many counts, or a class for expanded clones, and some rows have none.

j_call d_call v_call clone_size cdr3_aa cdr3_nt
TRBJ1-3 - TRBV7-9 - CASRLGGNTIYF TGTGCCAGCAGGTTGGGCGGAAACACCATATATTTT
TRBJ1-4 TRBD1 TRBV5-6 - CASRRQGAVNEKLFF TGTGCCAGCAGGCGACAGGGGGCGGTTAATGAAAAACTGTTTTTT
TRBJ2-7 TRBD1 TRBV27 - CASSSGTGRYEQYF TGTGCCAGCAGTTCGGGGACAGGGCGCTACGAGCAGTACTTC
TRBJ2-1 TRBD2 TRBV7-9 - CASSDWTSGVGNEQFF TGTGCCAGCAGCGACTGGACTAGCGGTGTCGGAAATGAGCAGTTCTTC
TRBJ2-1 - TRBV7-9 - CASSFTGGGNEQFF TGTGCCAGCAGCTTTACAGGGGGAGGGAATGAGCAGTTCTTC
TRBJ1-2 - TRBV29-1 - CSVEGTVSYGYTF TGCAGCGTTGAGGGAACCGTGTCCTATGGCTACACCTTC
TRBJ1-5 - TRBV27 - CASSLGGVQPQHF TGTGCCAGCAGTTTAGGGGGAGTCCAGCCCCAGCATTTT
TRBJ2-1 TRBD1 TRBV29-1 - CSVETGQGTYNEQFF TGCAGCGTTGAGACGGGACAGGGGACTTACAATGAGCAGTTCTTC
TRBJ2-3 - TRBV7-6 - CASSLEGYTDTQYF TGTGCCAGCAGCTTAGAAGGATATACAGATACGCAGTATTTT
TRBJ2-1 - TRBV7-9 - CASSERAVGGNEQFF TGTGCCAGCAGCGAACGAGCGGTAGGGGGGAATGAGCAGTTCTTC
TRBJ1-1 TRBD1 TRBV25-1 - CASSEPGQGLEDTEAFF TGTGCCAGCAGTGAACCGGGACAGGGGCTGGAGGACACTGAAGCTTTCTTT
TRBJ2-5 - TRBV10-3 - CAIKDSPTKETQYF TGTGCCATCAAAGACAGTCCGACAAAAGAGACCCAGTACTTC
TRBJ2-7 TRBD2 TRBV11-3 - CASSLTSGSTYEQYF TGTGCCAGCAGCTTGACTAGCGGGTCCACCTACGAGCAGTACTTC
TRBJ1-4 - TRBV7-9 - CASWSRGADEKLFF TGTGCCAGCTGGTCGAGGGGCGCGGATGAAAAACTGTTTTTT
TRBJ1-1 - TRBV6-5 - CASSLNQGGTEAFF TGTGCCAGCAGCTTAAATCAGGGTGGCACTGAAGCTTTCTTT
TRBJ1-4 TRBD1 TRBV4-1 - CASSQETGVANEKLFF TGCGCCAGCAGCCAAGAAACAGGGGTGGCTAATGAAAAACTGTTTTTT
TRBJ2-6 - TRBV28 few CASSFGFSGANVLTF TGTGCCAGCAGTTTCGGATTCTCTGGGGCCAACGTCCTGACTTTC
TRBJ2-3 TRBD1 TRBV11-2 - CASSPGQGTTDTQYF TGTGCCAGCAGCCCGGGACAGGGTACGACAGATACGCAGTATTTT
TRBJ2-1 - TRBV5-4 - CASSQNEGVNEQFF TGTGCCAGCAGCCAGAATGAGGGGGTCAATGAGCAGTTCTTC
TRBJ2-7 - TRBV5-1 - CASSLEQSLRGQYF TGCGCCAGCAGCTTGGAACAGAGTCTACGAGGGCAGTACTTC
TRBJ2-1 TRBD2 TRBV9 few CASSVEGAGYNEQFF TGTGCCAGCAGCGTAGAGGGAGCGGGGTACAATGAGCAGTTCTTC
TRBJ1-2 TRBD1 TRBV2 - CASSGTAIFYGYTF TGTGCCAGCAGCGGGACAGCAATCTTTTATGGCTACACCTTC
TRBJ2-3 - TRBV7-3 - CASSLVPTSSTDTQYF TGTGCCAGCAGCTTAGTCCCTACCTCTAGCACAGATACGCAGTATTTT
TRBJ2-2 - TRBV11-3 few CASSPRTGLAGELFF TGTGCCAGCAGCCCCCGGACGGGTTTGGCCGGGGAGCTGTTTTTT
TRBJ1-1 - TRBV30 - CAWRAGNLARDGRWVAEAFF TGTGCCTGGAGAGCCGGGAATTTAGCCCGGGACGGTCGGTGGGTCGCTGAAGCTTTCTTT
TRBJ2-1 - TRBV19 - CASSLSGVAYNEQFF TGTGCCAGTAGTCTGTCCGGAGTAGCCTACAATGAGCAGTTCTTC
TRBJ2-7 - TRBV14 - CASSQYGGRSSYEQYF TGTGCCAGCAGCCAATACGGCGGTCGGAGCTCCTACGAGCAGTACTTC
TRBJ2-3 - TRBV27 - CASSPHTDTQYF TGTGCCAGCAGTCCTCACACAGATACGCAGTATTTT
TRBJ2-3 TRBD2 TRBV2 - CASSDGGLPSTDTQYF TGTGCCAGCAGTGATGGGGGACTACCAAGCACAGATACGCAGTATTTT